Following are 19 T cell receptor beta chains from one sample sequenced in a study of T cell changes during pregnancy in multiple sclerosis. Profiled with immunoSEQ multiplex PCR; TCRdb holds only in-frame clones, not every one. The sample has 65,000 to 70,000 clones; more than 85% are singletons. The input for sequencing was peripheral blood, taken in the first trimester of pregnancy. The receptors come from a female donor with multiple sclerosis, enrolled in a pregnancy study.

The chain employs TRBV7-2 and TRBJ2-1; 8 positions match TRBD1. The CDR3 is made up of 18 amino acids. Germline values: CDR1 SGHTA, CDR2 FQGNSA. V shed 1 base, J shed 0 bases, and the junction held 8 bases outside the gene matches. The CDR3 protein is CASSLGLGTGVSYNEQFF. The CDR3 region has the DNA TGTGCCAGCAGCTTAGGCCTCGGGACAGGTGTCTCCTACAATGAGCAGTTCTTC.

The chain uses TRBV28 and TRBJ1-1; D remains unclear. Germline-derived CDR1 and CDR2 are MDHEN and SYDVKM. There are 11 residues in the CDR3. Trimming cost V 2 bases and J 13 bases, with 11 bases left between them. In DNA, the CDR3 is TGTGCCAGCAGTTTAGGGCAGGTTGATTTCTTT. Translating gives CASSLGQVDFF.

The rearrangement joins TRBV27 to TRBJ2-7; the match to TRBD2 covers 14 bases. Germline trimming cut 8 bases from V and 1 base from J; bases unmatched to any gene: 16. This CDR3 spans 19 amino acids. The V gene's germline CDR1 is MNHEY and CDR2 SMNVEV (reference sequence). Here the CDR3 reads CASGFSGLAGGHLSYEQYF. The CDR3 coding sequence is TGTGCCAGCGGGTTTTCTGGACTAGCGGGAGGACATCTTTCCTACGAGCAGTACTTC.

The V and J genes are TRBV30 and TRBJ1-1; D is unclear. Germline CDR1 is GTSNPN and CDR2 is SVGIG (reference sequence). V was cut by 0 bases and J by 7 bases, with 9 bases left in between. This CDR3 contains 12 residues. The CDR3: CAWSVPYGEAFF. Here the CDR3 DNA reads TGTGCCTGGAGTGTCCCTTACGGTGAAGCTTTCTTT.

The gene calls are TRBV28 and TRBJ2-1; 9 positions match TRBD1. The CDR3 runs 15 residues. V gave up 1 base and J gave up 9 bases; unmatched junction bases: 7. From germline, CDR1 is MDHEN and CDR2 SYDVKM. The CDR3 region has the DNA TGTGCCAGCAGTTTATACGGGACAGGGTTTGTTGAGCAGTTCTTC. Amino acid sequence: CASSLYGTGFVEQFF.

A word on this clone: The CDR3 ends on some other residue instead of the conserved phenylalanine or tryptophan, so this is likely a read error. Because the CDR3's place on the DNA is in doubt, the DNA is left out and the CDR3 is given as listed by TCRdb. The genes are TRBV6-6 and TRBJ2-7; the table's D call of TRBD2 was not tested on the DNA. Inclusive of both ends, the CDR3 amounts to 12 amino acids. CDR1 MNHNY and CDR2 SVGAGI come from the germline V gene (reference sequence). Here the CDR3 reads CASSSVAGGFSG.

This clone appeared once. This chain uses TRBV19 with TRBJ2-2; maybe TRBD1 (6 bases). The V and J ends lost 1 base and 5 bases respectively, with 14 bases between them. The CDR3 contains 16 residues. CDR1 LNHDA and CDR2 SQIVND come from the germline V gene (reference sequence). The DNA of the CDR3 is TGTGCCAGTAGTATAGCCGCCAGGGGAGCGACCGGGGAGCTGTTTTTT. Translation gives CASSIAARGATGELFF.

This chain joins TRBV28 and TRBJ1-1; D is perhaps TRBD1 (6 bases). Germline lookup yields CDR1 MDHEN and CDR2 SYDVKM. The V gene lost 8 bases and the J gene lost 1 base, with 11 bases spanning the gap. This CDR3 comprises 13 residues. In nucleotides, the CDR3 is TGTGCCAGCCCCGGGACACGGAACACTGAAGCTTTCTTT. This translates into CASPGTRNTEAFF.

This clone was seen once. The chain is built from TRBV5-1 and TRBJ2-5; TRBD2 aligns across 11 bases. Germline V gene data show CDR1 as SGHRS and CDR2 as YFSETQ. V lost 1 base and J lost 5; bases outside the gene matches: 1. The length of the CDR3 is 14 residues. CDR3 amino acids: CASSLPSGRETQYF. DNA of the CDR3: TGCGCCAGCAGCTTGCCTAGCGGGAGGGAGACCCAGTACTTC.

Remarks on this clone: The same CDR3 can be traced to other DNA sequences in this sample. The J gene is TRBJ2-1, the V gene TRBV5-1; D ambiguous. Germline V lookup: CDR1 SGHRS, CDR2 YFSETQ. CDR3 size: 15 residues. V was pared by 0 bases and J by 5 bases, with 12 bases between. CDR3 sequence (DNA): TGCGCCAGCAGCTTGGAAAGCCTCCTCCACAATGAGCAGTTCTTC. Its translation is CASSLESLLHNEQFF.

The chain couples TRBV5-1 to TRBJ1-1; 7 nucleotides line up with TRBD1. Germline V gene lookup returns CDR1 SGHRS and CDR2 YFSETQ. The length of the CDR3 is 15 residues. The ends lost 4 bases at V and 4 bases at J; junction bases unmatched: 10. Written as DNA, the CDR3 is TGCGCCAGCAGCCCCACGACAGGGTTTGGCACTGAAGCTTTCTTT. It specifies CASSPTTGFGTEAFF. The full variable domain, with the rest looked up from reference TRBV5-1 and TRBJ1-1, is KAGVTQTPRYLIKTRGQQVTLSCSPISGHRSVSWYQQTPGQGLQFLFEYFSETQRNKGNFPGRFSGRQFSNSRSEMNVSTLELGDSALYLCASSPTTGFGTEAFFGQGTRLTVV.

The chain links TRBV18 to TRBJ2-2; D gene uncertain. Germline V gene data show CDR1 as KGHSH and CDR2 as LQKENI. With 5 bases removed from V and 0 bases from J, the gap between germline ends came to 13 bases. The CDR3 covers 16 residues. DNA for the CDR3: TGTGCCAGCTCAGCGGCCCCCACCTCGAACACCGGGGAGCTGTTTTTT. Translation gives CASSAAPTSNTGELFF.

The chain links TRBV2 to TRBJ2-7; TRBD2 agrees at 7 bases. Per germline, CDR1 SNHLY and CDR2 FYNNEI. The ends lost 4 bases at V and 1 base at J; junction bases unmatched: 4. The CDR3 is 14 residues long. CDR3 in amino acids: CASSGLAVSYEQYF. The CDR3 nucleotides read TGTGCCAGCAGTGGTCTAGCGGTTTCCTACGAGCAGTACTTC.

The chain links TRBV5-1 to TRBJ2-3; weak D call: TRBD1 (6 bases). Germline CDR1 reads SGHRS; CDR2 reads YFSETQ. V was clipped by 1 base and J by 2 bases, with 8 bases between them. This CDR3 comprises 14 residues. CDR3 nucleotides: TGCGCCAGCAGCTTGTACAGGGACACAGATACGCAGTATTTT. As protein: CASSLYRDTDTQYF.

The V gene is TRBV7-2, the J gene TRBJ2-1; D is perhaps TRBD2 (5 bases). V was shortened by 3 bases and J by 10 bases, with 7 bases between the two germline ends. This CDR3 has 11 amino acids. The germline V gene has CDR1 SGHTA and CDR2 FQGNSA. This CDR3 is CASSLRGEQFF. In nucleotides, the CDR3 is TGTGCCAGCAGCTTGAGAGGGGAGCAGTTCTTC. The variable domain in full, completed from reference TRBV7-2 and TRBJ2-1, reads GAGVSQSPSNKVTEKGKDVELRCDPISGHTALYWYRQSLGQGLEFLIYFQGNSAPDKSGLPSDRFSAERTGGSVSTLTIQRTQQEDSAVYLCASSLRGEQFFGPGTRLTVL.

V gene TRBV27 combines with J gene TRBJ1-1; TRBD1 aligns across 7 bases. CDR3 length equals 14 residues. V lost 5 bases to trimming and J lost 11 bases; unmatched junction nucleotides: 14. Germline V lookup: CDR1 MNHEY, CDR2 SMNVEV (reference sequence). The CDR3 sequence is CASSPPGGEMSAFF. CDR3 DNA sequence: TGTGCCAGCAGTCCACCAGGGGGTGAAATGAGCGCTTTCTTT.

V gene TRBV6-5 combines with J gene TRBJ1-1; D gene unclear. CDR3 length equals 16 residues. V was clipped by 2 bases and J by 2 bases, with 15 bases between them. CDR1 and CDR2 (germline): MNHEY, SVGAGI. CDR3: CASSYPPFSGNTEAFF. The CDR3 DNA follows: TGTGCCAGCAGTTACCCTCCTTTTTCAGGTAACACTGAAGCTTTCTTT.

The chain employs TRBV5-5 and TRBJ2-3; 11 bases align to TRBD2. V shed 1 base, J shed 3 bases, and the junction held 4 bases outside the gene matches. This CDR3 has 16 residues. Looked up from germline, CDR1 is SGHKS and CDR2 is YYEKEE (reference sequence). The CDR3 DNA follows: TGTGCCAGCAGCTTGATTAGCGGGGGGGCAACAGATACGCAGTATTTT. Protein sequence: CASSLISGGATDTQYF.

This chain uses TRBV5-1 with TRBJ1-3; D gene uncertain. Germline lookup yields CDR1 SGHRS and CDR2 YFSETQ. The CDR3 extends over 16 amino acids. V was clipped by 0 bases and J by 0 bases, with 10 bases between them. The CDR3 DNA reads as TGCGCCAGCAGCTTGGTTGGTAGCTACTCTGGAAACACCATATATTTT. It specifies CASSLVGSYSGNTIYF.